This record looks at one TCR beta chain sequence and its context. Its antigen is unidentified. This sample stems from a study of cytomegalovirus exposure and HLA in healthy donors. Study-wide results and limits: The productive fraction for most TCR beta V segments was about 90% or about 30% in an earlier analysis.

Germline V gene lookup returns CDR1 LNHDA and CDR2 SQIVND (reference sequence). The CDR3 spans 13 residues. V lost 7 bases, J lost 5 bases, and 13 bases lay in between. Healthy individuals who donated bone marrow served as the donors. The study ran its PCR with 60 Vbeta and 13 Jbeta primers. The table came from immunoSEQ multiplex PCR; TCRdb's copy has only in-frame clones and leaves some out. This repertoire shows a few hundred thousand clones, 60% to 85% found once; its top ten account for roughly a sixth. Sequencing was performed on PBMCs. The chain carries TRBV19 and TRBJ2-3; D is possibly TRBD1 (5 bases). This receptor was identified in a man aged 40-55 years in good health and CMV-seronegative. CDR3 nucleotide sequence: TGTGCCAGTAATAAAGGGGTACAAGATACGCAGTATTTT. Translated, it gives CASNKGVQDTQYF.